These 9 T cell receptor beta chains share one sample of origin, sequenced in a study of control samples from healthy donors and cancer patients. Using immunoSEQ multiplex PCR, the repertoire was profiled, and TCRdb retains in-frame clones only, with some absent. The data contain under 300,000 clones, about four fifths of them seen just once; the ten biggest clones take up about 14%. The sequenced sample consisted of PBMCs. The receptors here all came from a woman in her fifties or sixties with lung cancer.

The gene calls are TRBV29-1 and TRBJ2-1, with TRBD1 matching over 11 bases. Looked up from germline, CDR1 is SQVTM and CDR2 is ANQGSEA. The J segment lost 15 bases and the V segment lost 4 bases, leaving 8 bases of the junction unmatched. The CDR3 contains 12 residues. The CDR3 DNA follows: TGCAGCGTTGTAACTTCGGACAGGGGGCGGTTCTTC. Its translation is CSVVTSDRGRFF.

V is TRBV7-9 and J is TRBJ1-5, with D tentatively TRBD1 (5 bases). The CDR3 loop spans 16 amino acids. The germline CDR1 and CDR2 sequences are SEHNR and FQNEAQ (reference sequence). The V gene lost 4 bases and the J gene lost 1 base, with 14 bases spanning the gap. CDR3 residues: CASSSGSGESNQPQHF. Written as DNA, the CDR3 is TGTGCCAGCAGCTCCGGGTCGGGGGAAAGCAATCAGCCCCAGCATTTT.

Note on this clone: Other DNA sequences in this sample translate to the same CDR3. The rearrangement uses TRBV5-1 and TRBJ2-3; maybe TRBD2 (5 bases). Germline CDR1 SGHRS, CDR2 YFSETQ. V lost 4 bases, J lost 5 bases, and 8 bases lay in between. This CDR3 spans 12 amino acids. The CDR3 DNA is TGCGCCAGCAGCCCACGGGGAGATACGCAGTATTTT. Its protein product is CASSPRGDTQYF. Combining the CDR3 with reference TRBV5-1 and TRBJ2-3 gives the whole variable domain KAGVTQTPRYLIKTRGQQVTLSCSPISGHRSVSWYQQTPGQGLQFLFEYFSETQRNKGNFPGRFSGRQFSNSRSEMNVSTLELGDSALYLCASSPRGDTQYFGPGTRLTVL.

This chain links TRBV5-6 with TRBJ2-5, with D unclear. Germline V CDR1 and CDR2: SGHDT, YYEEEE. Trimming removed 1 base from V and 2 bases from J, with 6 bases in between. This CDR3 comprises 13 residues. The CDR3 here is CASSLNFQETQYF. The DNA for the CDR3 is TGTGCCAGCAGCTTGAATTTTCAAGAGACCCAGTACTTC.

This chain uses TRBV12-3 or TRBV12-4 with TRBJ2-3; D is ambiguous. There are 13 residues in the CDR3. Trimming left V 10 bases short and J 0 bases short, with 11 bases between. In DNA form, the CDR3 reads TGTGCCACTCGGACGGCGAGCACAGATACGCAGTATTTT. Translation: CATRTASTDTQYF.

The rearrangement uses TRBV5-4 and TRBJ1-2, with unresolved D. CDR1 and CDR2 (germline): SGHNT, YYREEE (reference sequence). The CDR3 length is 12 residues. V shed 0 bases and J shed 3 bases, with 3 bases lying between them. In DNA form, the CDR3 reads TGTGCCAGCAGCTTGGACTACTATGGCTACACCTTC. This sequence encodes CASSLDYYGYTF.

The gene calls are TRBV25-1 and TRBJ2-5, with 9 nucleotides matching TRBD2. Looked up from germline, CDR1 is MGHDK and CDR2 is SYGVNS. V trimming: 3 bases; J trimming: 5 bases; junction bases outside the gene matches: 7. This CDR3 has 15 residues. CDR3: CASSDQRGDGETQYF. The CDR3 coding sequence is TGTGCCAGCAGTGATCAGCGGGGGGATGGCGAGACCCAGTACTTC.

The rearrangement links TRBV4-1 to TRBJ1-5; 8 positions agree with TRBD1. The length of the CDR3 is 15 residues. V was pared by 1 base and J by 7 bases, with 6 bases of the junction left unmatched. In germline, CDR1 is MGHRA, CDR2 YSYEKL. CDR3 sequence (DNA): TGCGCCAGCAGCCAAGGTCGCAGGGGGCGGCAGCCCCAGCATTTT. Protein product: CASSQGRRGRQPQHF.

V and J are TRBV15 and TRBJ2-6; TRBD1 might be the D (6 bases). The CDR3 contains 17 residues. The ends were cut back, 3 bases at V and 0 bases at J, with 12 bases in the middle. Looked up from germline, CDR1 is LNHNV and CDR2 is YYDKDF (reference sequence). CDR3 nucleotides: TGTGCCACCAGCAGGGGCAGGGGCAACTCTGGGGCCAACGTCCTGACTTTC. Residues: CATSRGRGNSGANVLTF.